A selection of T cell receptor beta chains follows, all from one sample in a study of blood T cell repertoires in COVID-19. Using immunoSEQ multiplex PCR, the repertoire was profiled, and TCRdb retains in-frame clones only, with some absent. The profile shows some 26,000 clones, roughly 89% of them singletons. Sequenced: peripheral blood. The receptors come from a human donor with active COVID-19. The donor label of this sample is uncertain. The CDR3 runs from the conserved cysteine through the conserved F or W. Each record gives: clone size, J gene, D gene, V gene, CDR3 DNA, CDR3 protein. The D gene is left open where the match is weak. Clone size, where shown, is once, few, many, or a class for clones that have expanded.

abundance: -; j_gene: TRBJ2-1; d_gene: -; v_gene: TRBV5-4; CDR3nt: TGTGCCAGCAGCTTTGTGGGAGACTTTGAGCAGTTCTTC; CDR3aa: CASSFVGDFEQFF
abundance: once; j_gene: TRBJ2-1; d_gene: -; v_gene: TRBV18; CDR3nt: TGTGCCAGCTCACGGGGGGACAATGAGCAGTTCTTC; CDR3aa: CASSRGDNEQFF
abundance: -; j_gene: TRBJ2-5; d_gene: -; v_gene: TRBV6-5; CDR3nt: TGTGCCAGCAGCCCGGGACTCCTCCAAGAGACCCAGTACTTC; CDR3aa: CASSPGLLQETQYF
abundance: -; j_gene: TRBJ1-1; d_gene: TRBD1; v_gene: TRBV6-5; CDR3nt: TGTGCCAGCAGTTACGGACAGGGGTTAACTGAAGCTTTCTTT; CDR3aa: CASSYGQGLTEAFF
abundance: -; j_gene: TRBJ2-5; d_gene: TRBD2; v_gene: TRBV7-2; CDR3nt: TGTGCCAGCAGCTTACCTTCGTGGCGGGGGTCCGGGGAGACCCAGTACTTC; CDR3aa: CASSLPSWRGSGETQYF
abundance: -; j_gene: TRBJ2-7; d_gene: TRBD2; v_gene: TRBV5-6; CDR3nt: TGTGCCAGCATCCCGGGGGGGGCCGGCCCTTACGAGCAGTACTTC; CDR3aa: CASIPGGAGPYEQYF
abundance: -; j_gene: TRBJ2-1; d_gene: -; v_gene: TRBV3-1/TRBV3-2; CDR3nt: TGTGCCAGCAGCCAAGGAACAACTAGCAGCTCCTACAATGAGCAGTTCTTC; CDR3aa: CASSQGTTSSSYNEQFF
abundance: -; j_gene: TRBJ1-1; d_gene: -; v_gene: TRBV12-5; CDR3nt: TGTGCTAGTGGTTTTGAGGGCACTGAAGCTTTCTTT; CDR3aa: CASGFEGTEAFF
abundance: -; j_gene: TRBJ2-5; d_gene: TRBD2; v_gene: TRBV5-1; CDR3nt: TGCGCCAGCAGCTTACCGGCGGGAGTAGCAGAGACCCAGTACTTC; CDR3aa: CASSLPAGVAETQYF
abundance: -; j_gene: TRBJ2-3; d_gene: TRBD2; v_gene: TRBV6-4; CDR3nt: TGTGCCAGCAGCTCTGGGACTAGCGTGGATACGCAGTATTTT; CDR3aa: CASSSGTSVDTQYF
abundance: -; j_gene: TRBJ2-7; d_gene: -; v_gene: TRBV19; CDR3nt: TGTGCCAGTAGCACACTAGTCTCGAGGCGCGAGCAGTACTTC; CDR3aa: CASSTLVSRREQYF
abundance: -; j_gene: TRBJ2-1; d_gene: -; v_gene: TRBV6-4; CDR3nt: TGTGCCAGTTCACGCGGCGCGACCGTCGCCAATGAGCAGTTCTTC; CDR3aa: CASSRGATVANEQFF
abundance: -; j_gene: TRBJ2-7; d_gene: -; v_gene: TRBV15; CDR3nt: TGTGCCACCAGCAGAGCTATAATGGACCCCGGGGGGCAGTACTTC; CDR3aa: CATSRAIMDPGGQYF
abundance: -; j_gene: TRBJ1-3; d_gene: -; v_gene: TRBV6-5; CDR3nt: TGTGCCAGCAGCCCATGGACTTCAGGAAACACCATATATTTT; CDR3aa: CASSPWTSGNTIYF
abundance: -; j_gene: TRBJ1-2; d_gene: -; v_gene: TRBV7-9; CDR3nt: TGTGCCAGCAGCCTAGATACTAACTATGGCTACACCTTC; CDR3aa: CASSLDTNYGYTF
abundance: -; j_gene: TRBJ2-2; d_gene: -; v_gene: TRBV10-3; CDR3nt: TGTGCCATCACCCCAGGGCTCACCGGGGAGCTGTTTTTT; CDR3aa: CAITPGLTGELFF
abundance: -; j_gene: TRBJ2-1; d_gene: -; v_gene: TRBV6-1; CDR3nt: TGTGCCAGCAGTGAAGCGGAGGGCTCTATACTATACTCCTACAATGAGCAGTTCTTC; CDR3aa: CASSEAEGSILYSYNEQFF
abundance: few; j_gene: TRBJ2-5; d_gene: -; v_gene: TRBV29-1; CDR3nt: TGCAGCGTTGAAGATCTTCGGGTCCAGGAGACCCAGTACTTC; CDR3aa: CSVEDLRVQETQYF
abundance: -; j_gene: TRBJ1-4; d_gene: TRBD1; v_gene: TRBV7-8; CDR3nt: TGTGCCAGCAGCCCAGGGGGCAGGGAAAAACTGTTTTTT; CDR3aa: CASSPGGREKLFF
abundance: -; j_gene: TRBJ2-2; d_gene: TRBD1; v_gene: TRBV15; CDR3nt: TGTGCCACCAGCAGAGACATCTCTTTCGCACCGGGACAGGGCATCACCGGGGAGCTGTTTTTT; CDR3aa: CATSRDISFAPGQGITGELFF
abundance: -; j_gene: TRBJ1-2; d_gene: -; v_gene: TRBV7-2; CDR3nt: TGTGCCAGCAGCTTAGCGACAGGAGCTAACTATGGCTACACCTTC; CDR3aa: CASSLATGANYGYTF
abundance: -; j_gene: TRBJ2-1; d_gene: TRBD2; v_gene: TRBV7-8; CDR3nt: TGTGCCAGCAGCTTAGTCGGCGGGAGGAGGGACAATGAGCAGTTCTTC; CDR3aa: CASSLVGGRRDNEQFF
abundance: -; j_gene: TRBJ2-1; d_gene: -; v_gene: TRBV6-5; CDR3nt: TGTGCCAGCAGTTACTGGGGCCGGGACAATGAGCAGTTCTTC; CDR3aa: CASSYWGRDNEQFF
abundance: -; j_gene: TRBJ2-7; d_gene: -; v_gene: TRBV2; CDR3nt: TGTGCCAGCAGTGACCCGCCAGGGGACGAGCAGTACTTC; CDR3aa: CASSDPPGDEQYF
abundance: -; j_gene: TRBJ2-3; d_gene: -; v_gene: TRBV11-1; CDR3nt: TGTGCCAGCAGCTGCGAGGGATCAGATACGCAGTATTTT; CDR3aa: CASSCEGSDTQYF
abundance: -; j_gene: TRBJ1-3; d_gene: -; v_gene: TRBV11-2; CDR3nt: TGTGCCAGCAGCATCAACAGAAGGAATGGAAACACCATATATTTT; CDR3aa: CASSINRRNGNTIYF
abundance: -; j_gene: TRBJ2-7; d_gene: TRBD2; v_gene: TRBV29-1; CDR3nt: TGCAGCGTTGAAACCTTGACTAGCGGGCTGCTGAGCGAGCAGTACTTC; CDR3aa: CSVETLTSGLLSEQYF
abundance: -; j_gene: TRBJ2-5; d_gene: TRBD2; v_gene: TRBV5-4; CDR3nt: TGTGCCAGCAGTGTTAGCGGGAGTAAAGAGACCCAGTACTTC; CDR3aa: CASSVSGSKETQYF
abundance: -; j_gene: TRBJ2-1; d_gene: -; v_gene: TRBV7-2; CDR3nt: TGTGCCAGCAGCCCTCCCCCCGATGAGCAGTTCTTC; CDR3aa: CASSPPPDEQFF
abundance: -; j_gene: TRBJ1-4; d_gene: TRBD1; v_gene: TRBV5-4; CDR3nt: TGTGCCAGCAGCTCACCGACAGGGGGCCGTGAAAAACTGTTTTTT; CDR3aa: CASSSPTGGREKLFF
abundance: -; j_gene: TRBJ1-5; d_gene: TRBD1; v_gene: TRBV23-1; CDR3nt: TGCGCCAGCAGTCATGCACCTCCGGGACAGGGGCATCAGCCCCAGCATTTT; CDR3aa: CASSHAPPGQGHQPQHF
abundance: -; j_gene: TRBJ2-7; d_gene: TRBD1; v_gene: TRBV6-5; CDR3nt: TGTGCCAGCAGTTACTCGAGGCAGGGGGCGGACGAGCAGTACTTC; CDR3aa: CASSYSRQGADEQYF
abundance: -; j_gene: TRBJ1-1; d_gene: -; v_gene: TRBV7-9; CDR3nt: TGTGCCAGCAGCCGAGAGAACACTGAAGCTTTCTTT; CDR3aa: CASSRENTEAFF
abundance: -; j_gene: TRBJ2-7; d_gene: -; v_gene: TRBV14; CDR3nt: TGTGCCGCGCGGTTGCCCCTTTACGAGCAGTACTTC; CDR3aa: CAARLPLYEQYF
abundance: -; j_gene: TRBJ1-1; d_gene: TRBD1; v_gene: TRBV24-1; CDR3nt: TGTGCCACCAGTGACGGGACAGGCTTGGAAGCTTTCTTT; CDR3aa: CATSDGTGLEAFF
abundance: -; j_gene: TRBJ2-2; d_gene: -; v_gene: TRBV7-3; CDR3nt: TGTGCCAGCAGAATTAACGCCCCCGGGTCACCTTTCGCCGGGGAGCTGTTTTTT; CDR3aa: CASRINAPGSPFAGELFF
abundance: -; j_gene: TRBJ2-7; d_gene: -; v_gene: TRBV18; CDR3nt: TGTGCCAGCTCACCAAGGGGCTATCAGTACGAGCAGTACTTC; CDR3aa: CASSPRGYQYEQYF
abundance: -; j_gene: TRBJ1-1; d_gene: TRBD1; v_gene: TRBV6-5; CDR3nt: TGTGCCAGCAGTAGACAGGGCGGGAACACTGAAGCTTTCTTT; CDR3aa: CASSRQGGNTEAFF
abundance: -; j_gene: TRBJ2-7; d_gene: TRBD1; v_gene: TRBV19; CDR3nt: TGTGCCAGTAGTAGAACCGGGACAGCGAGCTCCTACGAGCAGTACTTC; CDR3aa: CASSRTGTASSYEQYF